A selection of T cell receptor beta chains follows, all from one sample in a study of vaccination and CD4 T cells after COVID-19. TCRdb re-derived calls from the PCR reads in MiXCR, one entry per CDR3 protein. The sample carries some 29,000 distinct CDR3 sequences, approximately 53% recorded once. Sequenced here: CD4+ T cells from blood, sampled about 7 months after SARS-CoV-2 vaccination. Receptors originate from a human donor who had recovered from COVID-19. CDR3s include the opening cysteine and the closing phenylalanine or tryptophan. Clone size is not always given. Where it is, it says once, few, many or a class for expanded clones.

clone size	V gene	J gene	CDR3 protein
NA	TRBV6-1	TRBJ2-7	CASSESHEVYEQYF
NA	TRBV28	TRBJ2-3	CASSSPLAGRTDTQYF
NA	TRBV6-1	TRBJ2-7	CASTQTGGRNEQYF
NA	TRBV7-9	TRBJ1-2	CASSWGRDGYTF
NA	TRBV4-1	TRBJ1-5	CASSQVGGSNQPQHF
NA	TRBV5-4	TRBJ2-5	CASSLGGRRETQYF
NA	TRBV27	TRBJ1-2	CASSLKEGGGGYTF
NA	TRBV7-6	TRBJ2-7	CASSLGTGIAYEQYF
NA	TRBV6-4	TRBJ2-3	CASSDGGSTDTQYF
NA	TRBV20-1	TRBJ2-7	CSAADREPYEQYF
few	TRBV15	TRBJ1-1	CATSRETGALNTEAFF
NA	TRBV7-9	TRBJ2-7	CASNLAGDTSYEQYF
NA	TRBV2	TRBJ2-3	CASSSYEGAVTDTQYF
NA	TRBV2	TRBJ2-3	CASRVSSTDTQYF
NA	TRBV7-2	TRBJ2-1	CASSSDRGLHNEQFF
NA	TRBV28	TRBJ2-2	CASNGPGALSPGELFF
NA	TRBV19	TRBJ2-5	CASSTGTSGGTQETQYF
medium-sized	TRBV7-8	TRBJ1-1	CASSPSGTTNTEAFF
few	TRBV10-3	TRBJ1-5	CAISESVGTRSNQPQHF
NA	TRBV29-1	TRBJ1-5	CSAAPGYGQPQHF
NA	TRBV7-2	TRBJ2-3	CASSPLGGRAPDTQYF
NA	TRBV7-3	TRBJ2-3	CASSLTGGGDTQYF
NA	TRBV6-1	TRBJ2-3	CASIKRRLAGAAQGAQYF
NA	TRBV28	TRBJ2-5	CASMSKETQYF
NA	TRBV28	TRBJ2-2	CASSPQTGRGTGELFF
few	TRBV7-8	TRBJ2-1	CASSRRSDGNEQFF
NA	TRBV6-5	TRBJ1-2	CASSSGTDYGYTF